This T cell receptor beta chain was recorded in a study of blood T cell repertoires in COVID-19. Germline assignment: CDR1 SGHAT and CDR2 FQNNGV. Trimming stripped 1 base from V and 4 bases from J, with 16 bases between. This CDR3 region has 16 residues. In the original workflow: The authors estimated nucleated cell counts from reference gene primer amplification. Clones were read by immunoSEQ multiplex PCR, and TCRdb kept only the in-frame ones, dropping some. D and trimming come from the DNA, and the V and J calls and clone size come from that table. The data contain tens of thousands of clones, around 83% of them singletons.

This chain links TRBV11-2 with TRBJ1-2, with D possibly TRBD1 on 5 matching bases. The specimen was peripheral blood. This receptor was obtained from a man between 65 and 85 years old with acute or convalescent COVID-19. CDR3 in amino acids: CASSLVNPGNFYGYTF. CDR3 DNA sequence: TGTGCCAGCAGCTTAGTGAATCCAGGGAACTTCTATGGCTACACCTTC.